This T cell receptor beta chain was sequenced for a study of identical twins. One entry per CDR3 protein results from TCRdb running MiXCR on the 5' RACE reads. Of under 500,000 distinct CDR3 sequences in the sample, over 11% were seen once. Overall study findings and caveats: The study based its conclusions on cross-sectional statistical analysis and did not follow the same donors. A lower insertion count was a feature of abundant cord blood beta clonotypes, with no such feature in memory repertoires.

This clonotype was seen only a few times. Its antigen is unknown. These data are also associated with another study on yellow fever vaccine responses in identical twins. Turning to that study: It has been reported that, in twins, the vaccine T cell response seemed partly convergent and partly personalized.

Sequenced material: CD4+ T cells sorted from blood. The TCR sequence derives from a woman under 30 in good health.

The chain's CDR3 is CAIRTTSGANVLTF. In DNA, the CDR3 is TGTGCCATTCGGACGACCTCCGGGGCCAACGTCCTGACTTTC. J is TRBJ2-6 and V is TRBV6-1; D unclear. Deletions cut 10 bases from V and 4 bases from J, with 14 bases between. Germline CDR1 and CDR2: MNHNS and SASEGT. The CDR3 has 14 residues.